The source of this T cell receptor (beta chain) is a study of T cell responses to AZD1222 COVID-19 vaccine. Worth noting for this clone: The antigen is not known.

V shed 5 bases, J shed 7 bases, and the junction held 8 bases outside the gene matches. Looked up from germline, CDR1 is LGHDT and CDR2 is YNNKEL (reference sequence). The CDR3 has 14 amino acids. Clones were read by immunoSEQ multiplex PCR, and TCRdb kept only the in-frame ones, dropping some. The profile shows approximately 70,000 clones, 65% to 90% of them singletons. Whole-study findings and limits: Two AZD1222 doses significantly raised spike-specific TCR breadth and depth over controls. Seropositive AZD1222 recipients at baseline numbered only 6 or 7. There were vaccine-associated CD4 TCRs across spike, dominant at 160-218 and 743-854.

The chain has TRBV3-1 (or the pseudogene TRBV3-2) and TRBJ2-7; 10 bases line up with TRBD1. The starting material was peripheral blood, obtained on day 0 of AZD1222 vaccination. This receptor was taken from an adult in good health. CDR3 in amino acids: CASSNRDRGGEQYF. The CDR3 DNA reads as TGTGCCAGCAGCAACCGGGACAGGGGAGGTGAGCAGTACTTC.